These T cell receptor beta chains were read from a single sample in a study of beta chain features in type 1 diabetes. Here immunoSEQ multiplex PCR was the method, and the copy in TCRdb shows in-frame clones only, minus some. This sample has hundreds of thousands of clones; 14% occur once, and the top ten carry 6.7%. The specimen was central memory CD4+ T cells from blood. All receptors derive from a man aged 25 to 45 in good health. Each CDR3 is given with its conserved first and last residue. Each record gives: J gene, D gene, clone size, V gene, CDR3 DNA, CDR3 protein. The D gene is left open where the match is weak. Only part of the rows carry a size: once, few, many, or a class if the clone is expanded.

TRBJ2-3	-	-	TRBV7-9	TGTGCCAGCACCGTCGCCCTCATGGGCGATACGCAGTATTTT	CASTVALMGDTQYF
TRBJ2-1	-	few	TRBV4-3	TGCGCCAGCAGCCAAGAAACGTTTTCTTACAATGAGCAGTTCTTC	CASSQETFSYNEQFF
TRBJ2-7	-	-	TRBV7-2	TGTGCCAGCAGCAACCCACAGGGCTACGAGCAGTACTTC	CASSNPQGYEQYF
TRBJ2-2	TRBD1	few	TRBV18	TGTGCCAGCTCCCGGACAGGGGCGGACACCGGGGAGCTGTTTTTT	CASSRTGADTGELFF
TRBJ1-5	-	few	TRBV30	TGTGCCTGGAGGTCAGGGGTTAACCAGCCCCAGCATTTT	CAWRSGVNQPQHF
TRBJ2-2	-	few	TRBV19	TGTGCCAGTAGTATAGTACCTATCCTGAACACCGGGGAGCTGTTTTTT	CASSIVPILNTGELFF
TRBJ2-5	TRBD1	-	TRBV7-8	TGTGCCAGCAGCTTACGGGACAGGTTCGCCCAGTACTTC	CASSLRDRFAQYF
TRBJ2-3	-	few	TRBV13	TGTGCCAGCAGGGGGAGGACTATCACTTCAGATACGCAGTATTTT	CASRGRTITSDTQYF
TRBJ2-1	-	-	TRBV7-6	TGTGCCAGCAGCTTAAACATCGCTGAGCAGTTCTTC	CASSLNIAEQFF
TRBJ2-1	-	few	TRBV14	TGTGCCAGCAGCCAAGGGTTGGGGATACAATATGAGCAGTTCTTC	CASSQGLGIQYEQFF
TRBJ2-3	TRBD2	few	TRBV19	TGTGCCACAAGAGACCTAGCGGGGGTCACAGATACGCAGTATTTT	CATRDLAGVTDTQYF
TRBJ2-1	TRBD2	-	TRBV9	TGTGCCAGCAGCGCCCTAGCGGAAAATGAGCAGTTCTTC	CASSALAENEQFF
TRBJ2-1	-	few	TRBV5-4	TGTGCCAGCAGCTCCAGGGGGCGGGGGAACAATGAGCAGTTCTTC	CASSSRGRGNNEQFF
TRBJ2-1	TRBD2	-	TRBV11-3	TGTGCCAGCACCATGGGACTAGCGGGAGGCGCCTACAATGAGCAGTTCTTC	CASTMGLAGGAYNEQFF
TRBJ1-5	-	-	TRBV28	TGTGCCAGCAGGAATCCCAATCAGCCCCAGCATTTT	CASRNPNQPQHF
TRBJ2-7	-	-	TRBV5-5	TGTGCCAGCAGCTTGGTCGGAAGCTACGAGCAGTACTTC	CASSLVGSYEQYF
TRBJ2-1	-	many	TRBV10-3	TGTGCCACCAAAGTAGACAATGAGCAGTTCTTC	CATKVDNEQFF
TRBJ2-1	TRBD1	few	TRBV5-1	TGCGCCAGCAGCTTTGGGGACAGGGGTGACAATGAGCAGTTCTTC	CASSFGDRGDNEQFF
TRBJ2-1	-	-	TRBV29-1	TGCAGCGTTCGGGAGTCCCCTCCCAATGAGCAGTTCTTC	CSVRESPPNEQFF
TRBJ2-1	-	-	TRBV9	TGTGCCAGCAGCCTAAACAATGAGCAGTTCTTC	CASSLNNEQFF
TRBJ1-5	TRBD1	-	TRBV6-6	TGTGCCAGCAGCCCGAAGACAGGGGGCAATCAGCCCCAGCATTTT	CASSPKTGGNQPQHF
TRBJ2-3	-	few	TRBV7-2	TGTGCCAGCATCCCTCTGGGGAAGTATACGCAGTATTTT	CASIPLGKYTQYF
TRBJ2-3	-	-	TRBV27	TGTGCCAGCAGTTTCTCGGCGGGGACCACAGATACGCAGTATTTT	CASSFSAGTTDTQYF
TRBJ2-7	-	few	TRBV29-1	TGCAGCGTTGGGGACGTGAGCCCCTACGACGAGCAGTACTTC	CSVGDVSPYDEQYF
TRBJ2-1	TRBD2	many	TRBV2	TGTGCCAGCATGGTCGGACTAGCGTTCATCGCTGAGCAGTTCTTC	CASMVGLAFIAEQFF
TRBJ2-2	-	few	TRBV11-2	TGTGCCAGCAGCTTAAGGGTCGGGGAGCTGTTTTTT	CASSLRVGELFF
TRBJ1-5	-	-	TRBV27	TGTGCCAGCAGTTTATCGCGGCAGGGGCAGCCCCAGCATTTT	CASSLSRQGQPQHF
TRBJ2-2	-	-	TRBV6-6	TGTGCCAGCAGTTACCTCGGGGAGAGGGGCGGGGAGCTGTTTTTT	CASSYLGERGGELFF
TRBJ2-3	TRBD2	many	TRBV5-4	TGTGCCAGCAGATCCGAGCGGGGGGTGCCAGATACGCAGTATTTT	CASRSERGVPDTQYF
TRBJ1-5	-	-	TRBV27	TGTGCCAGCAGTTCGGCGGGCCTTAGCAATCAGCCCCAGCATTTT	CASSSAGLSNQPQHF
TRBJ2-7	-	-	TRBV7-9	TGTGCCAGCGGTGCCAGGGGTCCCTCCTACGAGCAGTACTTC	CASGARGPSYEQYF
TRBJ2-5	TRBD1	-	TRBV6-5	TGTGCCAGCAGTTACTCAGGGGGCCGGAGGACCCAGTACTTC	CASSYSGGRRTQYF
TRBJ2-5	TRBD2	few	TRBV29-1	TGCAGCGTGGCGGGGGTCCAAGAGACCCAGTACTTC	CSVAGVQETQYF
TRBJ1-2	TRBD1	many	TRBV28	TGTGCCAGCAGTGCACCAGGGGGCTATGGCTACACCTTC	CASSAPGGYGYTF
TRBJ1-4	-	-	TRBV5-1	TGCGCCAGCAGTAAAGGGGCCCAGGCTGGAAATGAAAAACTGTTTTTT	CASSKGAQAGNEKLFF
TRBJ1-3	-	-	TRBV11-2	TGTGCCAGCAGCTTAGCAACCACTGGAAGTTCTGGAAACACCATATATTTT	CASSLATTGSSGNTIYF
TRBJ1-1	-	-	TRBV7-6	TGTGCCAGCAGCTTACCGGGTGGTGGCACTGAAGCTTTCTTT	CASSLPGGGTEAFF
TRBJ2-2	TRBD1	few	TRBV11-2	TGTGCCAGCAGCCCGAACAGGGGTGGGTCCGGGGAGCTGTTTTTT	CASSPNRGGSGELFF
TRBJ2-3	-	-	TRBV7-7	TGTGCCAGCAGCTTAGGGGTGGGTCCAGATACGCAGTATTTT	CASSLGVGPDTQYF
TRBJ2-5	TRBD2	-	TRBV9	TGTGCCAGCAGCGTAGCCGGGGGGGCCATAGAGACCCAGTACTTC	CASSVAGGAIETQYF
TRBJ2-1	-	few	TRBV11-2	TGTGCCAGCAGCTTAGAGGGGAGCTCCTACAATGAGCAGTTCTTC	CASSLEGSSYNEQFF
TRBJ2-1	-	-	TRBV5-6	TGTGCCAGCAGCTTCGGGGAACTTCGGAATGAGCAGTTCTTC	CASSFGELRNEQFF
TRBJ1-1	-	-	TRBV6-5	TGTGCCAGCAGTTTAGAATTGGCCGGCTGGGCTTTCTTT	CASSLELAGWAFF
TRBJ2-5	-	-	TRBV29-1	TGCAGCGTTGATCTGAGACCCGCCCAGTACTTC	CSVDLRPAQYF
TRBJ2-4	-	few	TRBV6-5	TGTGCCAGCAGTGCAGGCCTAGCCAAAAACATTCAGTACTTC	CASSAGLAKNIQYF
TRBJ2-1	-	few	TRBV11-2	TGTGCCAGCAGCTACCAATACAATGAGCAGTTCTTC	CASSYQYNEQFF
TRBJ2-1	-	-	TRBV14	TGTGCCAGCAGCCAAGACTTGTATCGGAAGCAGTTCTTC	CASSQDLYRKQFF
TRBJ2-2	TRBD1	few	TRBV30	TGTGCCTGGAGTGTGAGGACAGGCGGGGAGCTGTTTTTT	CAWSVRTGGELFF
TRBJ1-5	-	-	TRBV5-1	TGCGCCAGCAGCTTGCCGGCAGCAACACTTACAAATCAGCCCCAGCATTTT	CASSLPAATLTNQPQHF
TRBJ1-2	TRBD1	-	TRBV6-5	TGTGCCAGCAGTAACCGACAGGGTGGTGGCTACACCTTC	CASSNRQGGGYTF
TRBJ1-1	-	-	TRBV14	TGTGCCGAGCATAAAATTGTGAACACTGAAGCTTTCTTT	CAEHKIVNTEAFF